This T cell receptor beta chain was observed in a study of control samples from healthy donors and cancer patients. This CDR3 spans 15 amino acids. The germline CDR1 and CDR2 sequences are MNHEY and SVGEGT. V was shortened by 0 bases and J by 0 bases, with 8 bases between the two germline ends. TCRdb's table, derived via immunoSEQ multiplex PCR, lists solely in-frame clones and lacks some. The profile covers about 110,000 clones, with approximately 82% appearing a single time and approximately 6.7% taken by the ten largest. What was sequenced was blood. This clonotype originated in a man aged 18 to 29 in good health. This chain uses TRBV6-2 or TRBV6-3 with TRBJ1-1; D gene ambiguous. CDR3 sequence: CASSYSQQLNTEAFF. The CDR3 bases are TGTGCCAGCAGTTACTCGCAACAGTTGAACACTGAAGCTTTCTTT.